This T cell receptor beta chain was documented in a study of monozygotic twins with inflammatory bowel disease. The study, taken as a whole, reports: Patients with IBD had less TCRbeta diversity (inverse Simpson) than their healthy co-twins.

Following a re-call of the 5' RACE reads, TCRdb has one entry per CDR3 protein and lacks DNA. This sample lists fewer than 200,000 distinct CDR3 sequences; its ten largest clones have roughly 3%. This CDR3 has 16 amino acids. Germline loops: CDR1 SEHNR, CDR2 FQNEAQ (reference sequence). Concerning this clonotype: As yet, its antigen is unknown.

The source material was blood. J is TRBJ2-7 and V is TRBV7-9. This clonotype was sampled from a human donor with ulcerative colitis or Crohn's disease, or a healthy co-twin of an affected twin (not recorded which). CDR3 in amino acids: CASSQTAAGISDEQYF. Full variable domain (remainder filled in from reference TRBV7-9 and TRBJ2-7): DTGVSQNPRHKITKRGQNVTFRCDPISEHNRLYWYRQTLGQGPEFLTYFQNEAQLEKSRLLSDRFSAERPKGSFSTLEIQRTEQGDSAMYLCASSQTAAGISDEQYFGPGTRLTVT.